One sample yielded the 11 T cell receptor beta chains listed below, sequenced in a study of human T cells and chemical hapten exposure. Time point in this sample: patch test 1, 2 weeks after DPC sensitization. Regarding treatment: therapeutic diphenylcyclopropenone sensitization with weekly scalp DPC. TCRdb called the RACE reads again in MiXCR, with one record for every CDR3 protein. Among 80,000 to 100,000 distinct CDR3 sequences, roughly 7.2% were seen once, and the ten largest hold 1.5% to 1.7%. The sample here was whole blood, taken in connection with sensitization to the hapten diphenylcyclopropenone (DPC). These receptors all stem from a woman aged 30 to 39 with alopecia areata. Some clones in this sample may be carry-over from other donors' samples.

This clonotype was seen ten or more times. The chain is built from TRBV10-3 and TRBJ2-1; D may correspond to TRBD1 or TRBD2 (5 bases each). Trimming removed 9 bases at V and 0 bases at J, with 9 bases between. Germline V gives CDR1 ENHRY, CDR2 SYGVKD. The CDR3 has 13 residues. The CDR3 here is CAMGPRSYNEQFF. The CDR3 DNA reads TGTGCCATGGGACCCCGCTCCTACAATGAGCAGTTCTTC.

The chain links TRBV20-1 to TRBJ2-3, with 10 positions matching TRBD2. Trimming took 5 bases from V and 1 from J; bases not matched to a gene: 6. The CDR3 loop spans 15 amino acids. Germline V gene data show CDR1 as DFQATT and CDR2 as SNEGSKA (reference sequence). CDR3 bases: TGCAGTGCTGACGAAACTAGCGGGGGCACAGATACGCAGTATTTT. Translation: CSADETSGGTDTQYF.

The genes are TRBV7-2 and TRBJ2-5; no firm D call. Trimming removed 2 bases at V and 2 bases at J, with 9 bases between. Germline values: CDR1 SGHTA, CDR2 FQGNSA. CDR3 length equals 14 residues. In DNA form, the CDR3 reads TGTGCCAGCAGCTTAAAGGGTCGGCAAGAGACCCAGTACTTC. Amino acids: CASSLKGRQETQYF.

This clonotype was counted only a few times. The chain links TRBV4-1 to TRBJ1-1; D remains ambiguous. The CDR3 sequence is 13 residues long. The germline CDR1 and CDR2 sequences are MGHRA and YSYEKL. V lost 4 bases and J lost 4, with 10 bases in between. The CDR3 DNA reads TGCGCCAGCAGCCCTTTAGTGGGCACTGAAGCTTTCTTT. Protein: CASSPLVGTEAFF.

In this sample, this clonotype turned up many times. The chain has TRBV2 and TRBJ2-3; the match to TRBD2 covers 8 bases. The CDR3 has 14 amino acids. Germline trimming cut 10 bases from V and 1 base from J; bases unmatched to any gene: 7. CDR1 and CDR2 from the germline V gene are SNHLY and FYNNEI. CDR3 in DNA: TGTGCCATTCCGGGACTAGGGGGCACAGATACGCAGTATTTT. Translated: CAIPGLGGTDTQYF.

This clonotype came up a few times. The genes are TRBV15 and TRBJ2-3, with 7 bases identical to TRBD2. This CDR3 contains 21 residues. The V and J ends lost 0 bases and 5 bases, in that order; junction bases with no gene match: 23. Germline V CDR1 and CDR2: LNHNV, YYDKDF (reference sequence). The CDR3 spells CATSREGGDSNLMGLRDTQYF. As DNA, the CDR3 is TGTGCCACCAGCAGAGAGGGGGGGGACTCCAACCTCATGGGGCTGAGAGATACGCAGTATTTT.

In nucleotides, the CDR3 is TGTGCCAGCAGTTACTCGCTCGCCTGGAACACTGAAGCTTTCTTT. Its translation is CASSYSLAWNTEAFF. V gene TRBV6-5 combines with J gene TRBJ1-1, with D hard to call. Germline V gives CDR1 MNHEY, CDR2 SVGAGI. The CDR3 is 15 amino acids. Trimming took 0 bases from V and 1 from J, leaving 9 bases between them.

This chain connects TRBV7-2 to TRBJ2-3; D perhaps matches TRBD2 (6 bases). The germline V gene encodes CDR1 SGHTA and CDR2 FQGNSA. CDR3 length: 17 residues. The V end was cut by 2 bases, the J end by 1 base, with 16 bases between. CDR3 region: CASSLIGGGFGTDTQYF. CDR3 sequence (DNA): TGTGCCAGCAGCTTAATAGGTGGGGGGTTTGGCACAGATACGCAGTATTTT.

This clonotype was seen at least ten times. V is TRBV12-3 or TRBV12-4 and J is TRBJ1-6; D call uncertain. This CDR3 is built from 16 residues. Trimming shortened V by 11 bases and J by 4 bases, and 21 bases separated the two germline ends. The CDR3, as DNA: TGTGCCCAAACCGGGCCAACTCCCCAATATAATTCACCCCTCCACTTT. Translation: CAQTGPTPQYNSPLHF.

Ten or more counts support this clonotype. The J gene is TRBJ2-7, the V gene TRBV20-1, with TRBD1 identical over 12 bases. The V gene end was trimmed by 5 bases and the J gene end by 5 bases; junction bases not matched to a gene: 10. CDR3 length: 15 amino acids. Germline CDR1 is DFQATT and CDR2 is SNEGSKA (reference sequence). CDR3 sequence (DNA): TGCAGTGCTCTAAGCCCCGGGACAGGGGGCGACGAGCAGTACTTC. Its translation is CSALSPGTGGDEQYF.

Many counts were recorded for this clonotype. The chain carries TRBV7-8 and TRBJ2-7, with D tentatively TRBD1 (5 bases). This CDR3 spans 15 amino acids. In germline, CDR1 is SGHVS, CDR2 FQNEAQ. Trimming removed 2 bases from V and 6 bases from J, with 17 bases in between. CDR3: CASSLFQGPSREQYF. CDR3 DNA sequence: TGTGCCAGCAGCTTATTCCAGGGTCCCAGCCGCGAGCAGTACTTC.